This T cell receptor (beta chain) was documented in a study of blood T cell repertoires in COVID-19. The sample holds one count of this clone. Residents of around 24 US areas, aged roughly 18 to 89 years, made up the participants. Measured with immunoSEQ multiplex PCR; TCRdb has only the in-frame clones, and not every one. The sample carries around 300,000 clones, approximately 86% recorded once. What was sequenced was PBMCs or T cells enriched from blood (not recorded which). The TCR originated in a woman younger than 35 who had recovered from COVID-19.

For the CDR3, the DNA is TGTGCCAGCAGTAGCAGGGGGCGCAACTATGGCTACACCTTC. Translating gives CASSSRGRNYGYTF. The chain links TRBV27 to TRBJ1-2, with 8 bases fitting TRBD1. The germline CDR1 and CDR2 sequences are MNHEY and SMNVEV (reference sequence). This CDR3 is 14 amino acids long. V lost 5 bases, J lost 2 bases, and 4 bases stayed unmatched.